The 30 T cell receptor beta chains presented below share a single source sample, sequenced in a study of Ad26.COV2.S vaccination and SARS-CoV-2 variants. Some clones are missing from TCRdb's copy, which holds only in-frame ones; the method was immunoSEQ multiplex PCR. This sample has some 340,000 clones; approximately 86% occur once, and the top ten carry 2.1%. Treatment indicated: some 20 received Ad26.COV2.S at low or high dose, single or two shots; about five received placebo; per-sample allocation not given. All samples were drawn on day 63, counting from the first vaccine or placebo injection. The source material was peripheral blood, sampled in a trial of Ad26.COV2.S vaccine versus placebo. These TCRs come from a person aged 18 to 65 who received the Ad26.COV2.S COVID-19 vaccine or a placebo.

This chain uses TRBV5-1 with TRBJ1-6, with 9 bases aligning to TRBD1. CDR1 is SGHRS and CDR2 is YFSETQ in the germline V gene. V trimming: 7 bases; J trimming: 7 bases; junction bases outside the gene matches: 3. This CDR3 has 13 residues. The CDR3 coding sequence is TGCGCCAGCCAAGGACAGGGGAATTCACCCCTCCACTTT. It encodes CASQGQGNSPLHF.

The rearrangement uses TRBV24-1 and TRBJ2-1, with D perhaps matching TRBD2 (6 bases). Germline lookup yields CDR1 KGHDR and CDR2 SFDVKD. The CDR3 extends over 14 amino acids. Trimming removed 1 base at V and 5 bases at J, with 8 bases between. The CDR3 DNA reads as TGTGCCACCAGTGATTTATGGGGGGACAATGAGCAGTTCTTC. Translated: CATSDLWGDNEQFF.

The chain is built from TRBV29-1 and TRBJ2-5; no firm D call. Germline V CDR1 and CDR2: SQVTM, ANQGSEA. V lost 6 bases to trimming and J lost 5 bases, with 19 bases between them. This CDR3 has 14 amino acids. CDR3 DNA: TGCAGCGTGATTCAAGGGATTATCGGCGAGACCCAGTACTTC. It specifies CSVIQGIIGETQYF.

This clone was counted a few times. This sequence joins TRBV6-4 and TRBJ2-3; D is undetermined. V was clipped by 3 bases and J by 2 bases, with 9 bases between them. The germline CDR1 and CDR2 sequences are MRHNA and SNTAGT. This CDR3 is built from 14 residues. The CDR3, as DNA: TGTGCCAGCAGTGAGTCGGCTGACACAGATACGCAGTATTTT. This gives the protein CASSESADTDTQYF.

The chain combines TRBV5-1 with TRBJ1-1; TRBD1 aligns across 7 bases. The CDR3 is made up of 13 amino acids. The junction had 0 bases not matched to a gene; V was cut back by 4 bases and J by 0 bases. Per the germline V gene, CDR1 is SGHRS and CDR2 is YFSETQ. This CDR3 reads CASSGQVNTEAFF. The DNA for the CDR3 is TGCGCCAGCAGCGGACAGGTGAACACTGAAGCTTTCTTT.

The chain couples TRBV19 to TRBJ2-2; no definite D call. V was shortened by 6 bases and J by 2 bases, with 7 bases between the two germline ends. The CDR3 totals 13 residues. CDR1 and CDR2 from the germline V gene are LNHDA and SQIVND (reference sequence). CDR3 sequence (DNA): TGTGCCAGTAGACTAATTAACACCGGGGAGCTGTTTTTT. Translating it yields CASRLINTGELFF.

This clone was counted at least ten times. V is TRBV5-1 and J is TRBJ2-1; 14 nucleotides align to TRBD2. Losses at the gene ends were 3 bases for V and 1 base for J; bases not matched to a gene: 6. Germline V gene lookup returns CDR1 SGHRS and CDR2 YFSETQ. The CDR3 contains 18 residues. CDR3 in amino acids: CASSSLGLAGASYNEQFF. DNA for the CDR3: TGCGCCAGCAGCTCGCTGGGACTAGCGGGGGCTTCCTACAATGAGCAGTTCTTC.

The genes are TRBV9 and TRBJ1-1; 7 nucleotides agree with TRBD1. The CDR3 spans 14 residues. V lost 3 bases and J lost 5; bases outside the gene matches: 7. From germline, CDR1 is SGDLS and CDR2 YYNGEE. The CDR3 reads CASSGRQGATEAFF. CDR3 nucleotides: TGTGCCAGCAGCGGGCGACAGGGTGCGACTGAAGCTTTCTTT.

This clone was detected once. The rearrangement links TRBV28 to TRBJ2-2; possibly TRBD2 for D (5 bases). The CDR3 is 15 residues long. Per germline, CDR1 MDHEN and CDR2 SYDVKM. The V gene lost 6 bases and the J gene lost 1 base, with 12 bases spanning the gap. CDR3 loop: CASSRGSLNTGELFF. CDR3 sequence (DNA): TGTGCCAGCAGCCGGGGTTCCCTGAACACCGGGGAGCTGTTTTTT.

With regard to this clone: Other DNA sequences of this sample code for an identical CDR3. This chain links TRBV29-1 with TRBJ1-1; possibly TRBD1 for D (6 bases). Germline-derived CDR1 and CDR2 are SQVTM and ANQGSEA. This CDR3 is built from 13 residues. V lost 2 bases to trimming and J lost 0 bases, with 7 bases between them. CDR3 region: CSVETGLNTEAFF. DNA of the CDR3: TGCAGCGTTGAAACAGGGTTGAACACTGAAGCTTTCTTT.

This clone was detected once. J is TRBJ2-4 and V is TRBV7-9, with TRBD2 identical over 13 bases. The germline V gene has CDR1 SEHNR and CDR2 FQNEAQ (reference sequence). This CDR3 has 18 amino acids. V dropped 3 bases and J dropped 0; count of bases not matched to a gene: 5. The CDR3 sequence is CASSFRTSGGLAKNIQYF. CDR3 bases: TGTGCCAGCAGCTTCCGGACTAGCGGGGGACTAGCCAAAAACATTCAGTACTTC.

This clone was picked up many times. The chain recombines TRBV6-5 with TRBJ2-4, with 9 positions matching TRBD2. Germline V CDR1 and CDR2: MNHEY, SVGAGI. The CDR3 is 14 amino acids. The junction had 4 bases not matched to a gene; V was cut back by 6 bases and J by 4 bases. CDR3 DNA: TGTGCCAGCAGCCTCCTAGCGGGGAAAAACATTCAGTACTTC. This encodes CASSLLAGKNIQYF.

Turning to this clone: Because the CDR3's place on the DNA is in doubt, the DNA is left out and the CDR3 is given as listed by TCRdb. This rearrangement joins TRBV28 to TRBJ2-6. Germline values: CDR1 MDHEN, CDR2 SYDVKM. The CDR3 numbers 17 amino acids, ends counted. This CDR3 reads CASSFFRATFGANVLTF.

V and J are TRBV7-9 and TRBJ2-2, with D hard to call. The V gene's germline CDR1 is SEHNR and CDR2 FQNEAQ (reference sequence). The CDR3 loop spans 15 amino acids. V was clipped by 1 base and J by 13 bases, with 19 bases between them. The CDR3 DNA reads TGTGCCAGCAGCTTAGTAGTAGGAAACGTCGTGGGGCTGTTTTTT. Protein sequence: CASSLVVGNVVGLFF. The variable domain in full, with the rest retrieved from reference TRBV7-9 and TRBJ2-2, is DTGVSQNPRHKITKRGQNVTFRCDPISEHNRLYWYRQTLGQGPEFLTYFQNEAQLEKSRLLSDRFSAERPKGSFSTLEIQRTEQGDSAMYLCASSLVVGNVVGLFFGEGSRLTVL.

This clone has a handful of counts. The rearrangement links TRBV9 to TRBJ2-7; D is ambiguous. CDR1 is SGDLS and CDR2 is YYNGEE in the germline V gene. This CDR3 is built from 14 residues. Trimming left V 0 bases short and J 2 bases short, with 9 bases between. The DNA of the CDR3 is TGTGCCAGCAGCGTAGTCGGCGAGACCTACGAGCAGTACTTC. It encodes CASSVVGETYEQYF.

J is TRBJ1-4 and V is TRBV6-5, with D unresolved. This CDR3 is 12 amino acids long. Trimming left V 6 bases short and J 5 bases short, with 7 bases between. Per germline, CDR1 MNHEY and CDR2 SVGAGI. The DNA for the CDR3 is TGTGCCAGCAGCCCAGGCAATGAAAAACTGTTTTTT. As protein: CASSPGNEKLFF.

J is TRBJ1-1 and V is TRBV3-1 (or the pseudogene TRBV3-2); D is undetermined. This CDR3 has 17 residues. The V gene's germline CDR1 is LGHDT and CDR2 YNNKEL (reference sequence). Between the trimmed V and J ends, which lost 0 bases and 2 bases, there was a span of 16 bases. The CDR3 reads CASSQDKFSAVNTEAFF. The CDR3 nucleotides read TGTGCCAGCAGCCAAGATAAATTTTCGGCAGTAAACACTGAAGCTTTCTTT.

The chain uses TRBV19 and TRBJ2-3; D uncertain. The CDR3 length is 11 residues. Germline assignment: CDR1 LNHDA and CDR2 SQIVND (reference sequence). Trimming left V 8 bases short and J 3 bases short, with 6 bases between. CDR3 bases: TGTGCCAGTCAAGTGACAGATACGCAGTATTTT. Residues: CASQVTDTQYF.

The chain links TRBV9 to TRBJ1-1; the D is unclear. The CDR3 is made up of 14 amino acids. Germline-derived CDR1 and CDR2 are SGDLS and YYNGEE. Trimming left V 0 bases short and J 1 base short, with 7 bases between. DNA for the CDR3: TGTGCCAGCAGCGTAGATATGGCGAACACTGAAGCTTTCTTT. Its translation: CASSVDMANTEAFF.

The chain recombines TRBV5-6 with TRBJ1-5, with TRBD1 as a possible D gene (5 bases). Trimming shortened V by 4 bases and J by 1 base, and 12 bases separated the two germline ends. This CDR3 spans 15 amino acids. Germline CDR1 reads SGHDT; CDR2 reads YYEEEE. DNA of the CDR3: TGTGCCAGCAGCCGGGGACGGTTAAGCAATCAGCCCCAGCATTTT. It translates to CASSRGRLSNQPQHF.

This chain connects TRBV7-8 to TRBJ2-5; 8 bases are a match to TRBD1. V lost 7 bases to trimming and J lost 5 bases; unmatched junction nucleotides: 9. Germline V gives CDR1 SGHVS, CDR2 FQNEAQ. The CDR3 has 14 residues. CDR3 sequence: CASKSRGPGETQYF. The CDR3 DNA is TGTGCCAGCAAAAGCAGGGGGCCGGGGGAGACCCAGTACTTC.

The J gene is TRBJ2-5, the V gene TRBV27; D is unresolved. The CDR3 has 13 amino acids. Trimming stripped 5 bases from V and 4 bases from J, with 11 bases between. CDR1 MNHEY and CDR2 SMNVEV come from the germline V gene (reference sequence). The CDR3 DNA sequence: TGTGCCAGCAGTGAAAACGGTGGAGAGACCCAGTACTTC. Translating it yields CASSENGGETQYF.

This chain connects TRBV19 to TRBJ1-5; 10 nucleotides agree with TRBD1. With 6 bases clipped from V and 2 bases from J, the junction kept 4 bases outside the gene matches. This CDR3 has 15 residues. Germline CDR1 is LNHDA and CDR2 is SQIVND (reference sequence). CDR3 amino acids: CASSSTGGGNQPQHF. Here the CDR3 DNA reads TGTGCCAGTAGCTCGACAGGGGGCGGCAATCAGCCCCAGCATTTT.

V is TRBV27 and J is TRBJ1-5; no definite D call. The length of the CDR3 is 13 residues. Germline values: CDR1 MNHEY, CDR2 SMNVEV (reference sequence). The V and J ends lost 2 bases and 4 bases respectively, with 6 bases between them. CDR3 protein: CASSLRENQPQHF. The CDR3 region has the DNA TGTGCCAGCAGTTTAAGGGAAAATCAGCCCCAGCATTTT.

This clone was counted between two and nine times. The CDR3 nucleotides are TGTGCCAGCAGCCCCCGACAGGTCCTGTTCGTCGGAAATGGCTACACCTTC. Protein sequence: CASSPRQVLFVGNGYTF. V usage is TRBV9 and J usage is TRBJ1-2; a possible D gene is TRBD1 (6 bases). This CDR3 has 17 residues. Per the germline V gene, CDR1 is SGDLS and CDR2 is YYNGEE. V dropped 4 bases and J dropped 6 bases, with 25 bases sitting between them.

V usage is TRBV2 and J usage is TRBJ1-1; no firm D call. The V and J ends lost 6 bases and 8 bases respectively, with 10 bases between them. This CDR3 region has 11 residues. CDR1 and CDR2 (germline): SNHLY, FYNNEI. CDR3 DNA sequence: TGTGCCAGCAGCGGTACAGTGGAAGCTTTCTTT. This gives the protein CASSGTVEAFF.

The chain recombines TRBV11-2 with TRBJ2-7, with D tentatively TRBD1 (5 bases). This CDR3 comprises 13 residues. Germline CDR1 SGHAT, CDR2 FQNNGV. V was cut by 4 bases and J by 0 bases, with 7 bases left in between. CDR3 sequence reads: CASSSDISYEQYF. The CDR3 DNA follows: TGTGCCAGCAGCTCGGACATCTCCTACGAGCAGTACTTC. Complete variable domain (other parts from reference TRBV11-2 and TRBJ2-7): EAGVAQSPRYKIIEKRQSVAFWCNPISGHATLYWYQQILGQGPKLLIQFQNNGVVDDSQLPKDRFSAERLKGVDSTLKIQPAKLEDSAVYLCASSSDISYEQYFGPGTRLTVT.

The chain couples TRBV9 to TRBJ1-1, with D tentatively TRBD1 (5 bases). Germline V lookup: CDR1 SGDLS, CDR2 YYNGEE. There are 14 residues in the CDR3. The V end lost 4 bases, the J end lost 1 base, and 11 bases lay between the germline ends. The CDR3 DNA follows: TGTGCCAGCAGCCCTGGGAGGGGGAACACTGAAGCTTTCTTT. Its protein product is CASSPGRGNTEAFF.

The V and J genes are TRBV15 and TRBJ2-7; 8 bases map to TRBD2. Unmatched junction bases numbered 5, after V lost 1 base and J lost 3 bases. CDR1 LNHNV and CDR2 YYDKDF come from the germline V gene (reference sequence). The CDR3 length is 15 residues. CDR3 in DNA: TGTGCCACCAGCAGAGGCGCGGGGGGTTACTACGAGCAGTACTTC. Its translation is CATSRGAGGYYEQYF.

The chain uses TRBV6-5 and TRBJ1-6, with D possibly matching TRBD1 (6 bases). CDR3 length equals 15 residues. The germline gives CDR1 MNHEY, CDR2 SVGAGI. The V and J ends lost 0 bases and 6 bases respectively, with 9 bases between them. The CDR3 nucleotides read TGTGCCAGCAGTTACTCCAGGGACACTAATTCACCCCTCCACTTT. Its translation: CASSYSRDTNSPLHF.